This TCR beta chain was sequenced for a study of blood T cell repertoires in COVID-19. Some clones are missing from TCRdb's copy, which holds only in-frame ones; the method was immunoSEQ multiplex PCR. The sample yields 40,000 or so clones, nearly 90% seen once. V trimming: 5 bases; J trimming: 1 base; junction bases outside the gene matches: 4. CDR1 is MGHDK, CDR2 SYGVNS, per germline. The CDR3 has 15 amino acids. The specimen sequenced was peripheral blood. This clonotype originated in a man aged 50 or older with active COVID-19. The genes are TRBV25-1 and TRBJ1-4; 7 bases are a match to TRBD1. The CDR3 spells CASSLRQGTNEKLFF. The CDR3 nucleotides are TGTGCCAGCAGTTTAAGACAGGGAACTAATGAAAAACTGTTTTTT.